A single T cell receptor beta chain is shown here with its context. The antigen remains undetermined. This sample stems from a study of siplizumab effects on memory and regulatory T cells. Per sample, around 91,000 TCR templates were assayed. TCRdb's table, derived via immunoSEQ multiplex PCR, lists solely in-frame clones and lacks some. The table shows under 7,000 clones, with less than 75% occurring only once. Trimming took 3 bases from V and 5 from J, leaving 12 bases between them. CDR3 length: 14 residues. Germline CDR1 SGHDT, CDR2 YYEEEE. Findings of the study overall: Whether the proliferating Tregs (from siplizumab cultures) were suppressive was not confirmed. Among mappable alloreactive CD4+ clones, the Treg-derived fraction averaged 68.8% with siplizumab versus 25% to 30% in controls.

V usage is TRBV5-6 and J usage is TRBJ1-5; the D gene is possibly TRBD1 (5 bases). This receptor was taken from a human donor in good health. Sequencing used effector memory CD8+ T cells sorted from blood. Subset specified: unstimulated CD8+ effector memory T cells. CDR3 sequence: CASSSMTDYQPQHF. The CDR3 bases are TGTGCCAGCAGCTCGATGACAGATTATCAGCCCCAGCATTTT.